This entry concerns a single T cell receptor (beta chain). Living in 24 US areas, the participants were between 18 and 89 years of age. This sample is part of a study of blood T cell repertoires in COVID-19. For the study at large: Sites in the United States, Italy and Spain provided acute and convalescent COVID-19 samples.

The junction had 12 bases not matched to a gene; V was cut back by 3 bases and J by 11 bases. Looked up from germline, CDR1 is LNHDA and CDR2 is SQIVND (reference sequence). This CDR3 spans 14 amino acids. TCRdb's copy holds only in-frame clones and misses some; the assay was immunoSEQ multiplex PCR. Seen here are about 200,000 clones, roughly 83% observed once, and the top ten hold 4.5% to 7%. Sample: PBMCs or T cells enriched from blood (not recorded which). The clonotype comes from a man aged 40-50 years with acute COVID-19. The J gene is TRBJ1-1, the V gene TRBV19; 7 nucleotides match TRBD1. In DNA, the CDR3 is TGTGCCAGTAGTATCGGGACAGACATATCGTGGGCTTTCTTT. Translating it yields CASSIGTDISWAFF. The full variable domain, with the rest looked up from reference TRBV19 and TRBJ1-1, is DGGITQSPKYLFRKEGQNVTLSCEQNLNHDAMYWYRQDPGQGLRLIYYSQIVNDFQKGDIAEGYSVSREKKESFPLTVTSAQKNPTAFYLCASSIGTDISWAFFGQGTRLTVV.